The clone carrying this TCR beta chain was counted many times. What it binds is not known. The junction had 14 bases not matched to a gene; V was cut back by 5 bases and J by 5 bases. Germline V gene lookup returns CDR1 DFQATT and CDR2 SNEGSKA (reference sequence). The CDR3 loop spans 15 amino acids. TCR beta CDR3 amplification used RNA transcripts. First-round RT-PCR employed HTBI primers, with a second-round multiplex PCR after it. TCRdb re-called the multiplex PCR reads through MiXCR, storing one row per CDR3 protein. The profile shows around 340,000 distinct CDR3 sequences, 17% of them singletons. The data stem from a study of Graves' ophthalmopathy and Graves' hyperthyroidism. As for the study in general: No treatment had been given when peripheral blood was collected at initial diagnosis. Study-wide findings and caveats: Appearing in blood as well were most expanded thyroid clonotypes above 0.001 frequency.

This TCR derives from an adult man with Graves' ophthalmopathy. The sequenced material came from peripheral blood. The chain is built from TRBV20-1 and TRBJ1-1; TRBD1 matches 7 bases. The CDR3 DNA sequence: TGCAGTGCTGACCGGGACAGCGGGAGAAGGACTGAAGCTTTCTTT. Its protein is CSADRDSGRRTEAFF.